The 13 T cell receptor beta chains below all came from one sample that was sequenced in a study of CD4 T cells in relation to SARS-CoV-2 and coronaviruses. Only in-frame clones appear in the TCRdb table, and some are missing; sequencing was by immunoSEQ multiplex PCR. The sample lists 22,000 or so clones, about 80% occurring once. Before the COVID-19 pandemic, during about 2011-2019, CD4+ T cells were taken from unexposed donors. The cells were cultured for around ten days before CD4+ T cells were isolated. These TCRs' antigens remain unknown. The sample consisted of CD4+ T cells from PBMCs, cultured in vitro. The receptors come from a human donor in good health.

The rearrangement joins TRBV4-2 to TRBJ1-2; 8 bases map to TRBD1. The V and J ends lost 1 base and 4 bases, in that order; junction bases with no gene match: 8. Germline lookup yields CDR1 LGHNA and CDR2 YNFKEQ. The CDR3 loop spans 16 amino acids. CDR3 region: CASSQAGGGRVYGYTF. CDR3 nucleotide sequence: TGTGCCAGCAGCCAAGCAGGGGGCGGAAGGGTCTATGGCTACACCTTC.

This clone was recorded a few times. V usage is TRBV10-3 and J usage is TRBJ1-1; D unclear. Germline V lookup: CDR1 ENHRY, CDR2 SYGVKD. V was trimmed by 2 bases and J by 1 base, leaving 14 bases between them. The CDR3 spans 16 residues. This CDR3 is CAISEELGPTNTEAFF. The CDR3 coding sequence is TGTGCCATCAGTGAGGAACTAGGACCGACGAACACTGAAGCTTTCTTT.

This clone was detected once. The rearrangement uses TRBV19 and TRBJ2-7; 11 nucleotides agree with TRBD1. Germline V CDR1 and CDR2: LNHDA, SQIVND (reference sequence). The CDR3 has 14 residues. Trimming took 11 bases from V and 4 from J; bases not matched to a gene: 10. DNA of the CDR3: TGTGCCTCCGCGACGGGACAGGGGGTTTACGAGCAGTACTTC. This codes for CASATGQGVYEQYF.

The V call is TRBV3-1 (or the pseudogene TRBV3-2), the J call TRBJ2-2, with D unresolved. Germline lookup yields CDR1 LGHDT and CDR2 YNNKEL (reference sequence). CDR3 length: 13 residues. Trimming stripped 4 bases from V and 7 bases from J, with 10 bases between. The CDR3 loop reads CASSPDLIGELFF. The CDR3 DNA follows: TGTGCCAGCAGCCCTGACCTTATCGGGGAGCTGTTTTTT.

The chain couples TRBV4-1 to TRBJ1-1; possibly TRBD1 for D (5 bases). Trimming left V 8 bases short and J 1 base short, with 14 bases between. This CDR3 is 14 amino acids long. CDR1 and CDR2 (germline): MGHRA, YSYEKL. This chain's CDR3 is CASLLGAGNTEAFF. The CDR3 DNA reads as TGCGCCAGCCTTCTCGGGGCGGGGAACACTGAAGCTTTCTTT.

This chain joins TRBV6-5 and TRBJ1-5, with 7 bases matching TRBD1. Trimming cost V 5 bases and J 5 bases; bases outside gene matches: 9. The CDR3 loop spans 15 amino acids. The germline V gene has CDR1 MNHEY and CDR2 SVGAGI. CDR3 residues: CASSTTGVADQPQHF. The CDR3 DNA follows: TGTGCCAGCAGTACCACAGGGGTCGCGGATCAGCCCCAGCATTTT.

This clone was found once. V usage is TRBV4-2 and J usage is TRBJ2-7, with TRBD2 matching 7 bases. The CDR3 length is 16 residues. J lost 6 bases, V lost 0 bases, and 11 bases had no gene match. Per germline, CDR1 LGHNA and CDR2 YNFKEQ. CDR3: CASSQETETGGSEQYF. In nucleotides, the CDR3 is TGTGCCAGCAGCCAAGAGACGGAAACGGGGGGAAGCGAGCAGTACTTC.

The V gene is TRBV6-5, the J gene TRBJ1-4; the match to TRBD1 covers 10 bases. The V gene end was trimmed by 10 bases and the J gene end by 6 bases; junction bases not matched to a gene: 8. In germline, CDR1 is MNHEY, CDR2 SVGAGI. This CDR3 is built from 14 residues. CDR3 DNA sequence: TGTGCCACCGCCCGGGACAGGGGAGATGAAAAACTGTTTTTT. This gives the protein CATARDRGDEKLFF.

The rearrangement links TRBV28 to TRBJ1-6; TRBD1 matches 8 bases. The length of the CDR3 is 13 residues. CDR1 is MDHEN and CDR2 is SYDVKM in the germline V gene. Trimming at V came to 7 bases and at J to 10 bases, leaving 6 bases not matched to a gene. In nucleotides, the CDR3 is TGTGCCAGCAATGGCAGGGGGCAATCACCCCTCCACTTT. Its translation: CASNGRGQSPLHF. The variable domain in full, completed from reference TRBV28 and TRBJ1-6, reads DVKVTQSSRYLVKRTGEKVFLECVQDMDHENMFWYRQDPGLGLRLIYFSYDVKMKEKGDIPEGYSVSREKKERFSLILESASTNQTSMYLCASNGRGQSPLHFGNGTRLTVT.

This clone was detected a few times. The V gene is TRBV10-3, the J gene TRBJ2-7, with D perhaps matching TRBD2 (5 bases). CDR3 length equals 13 residues. CDR1 ENHRY and CDR2 SYGVKD come from the germline V gene. V was cut by 2 bases and J by 6 bases, with 11 bases left in between. The CDR3 reads CAISEGGSSEQYF. CDR3 in DNA: TGTGCCATCAGTGAGGGAGGATCTAGCGAGCAGTACTTC.

V and J are TRBV7-9 and TRBJ2-7; D remains ambiguous. Germline CDR1 reads SEHNR; CDR2 reads FQNEAQ (reference sequence). The CDR3 length is 11 residues. V lost 7 bases, J lost 1 base, and 5 bases lay in between. The CDR3 is CASTSSYEQYF. DNA for the CDR3: TGTGCCAGCACCTCATCCTACGAGCAGTACTTC.

This rearrangement joins TRBV5-1 to TRBJ2-2; a possible D gene is TRBD2 (6 bases). V lost 4 bases to trimming and J lost 0 bases, with 10 bases between them. CDR3 length: 15 amino acids. Germline V lookup: CDR1 SGHRS, CDR2 YFSETQ. The CDR3 loop reads CASSPSGANTGELFF. As DNA, the CDR3 is TGCGCCAGCAGCCCTTCGGGGGCGAACACCGGGGAGCTGTTTTTT.

The chain uses TRBV7-9 and TRBJ2-2; D remains unclear. Per the germline V gene, CDR1 is SEHNR and CDR2 is FQNEAQ (reference sequence). The CDR3 contains 14 residues. V was clipped by 5 bases and J by 6 bases, with 13 bases between them. The CDR3 nucleotides are TGTGCCAGCAGCCCCGCGCTAGTATCCGGGGAGCTGTTTTTT. Protein sequence: CASSPALVSGELFF.